This TCR beta chain was retrieved from a study of cytomegalovirus exposure and HLA in healthy donors. Findings of the study overall: Common viral pathogens were later found to be apparently linked to several of the most significant clusters.

Note on this clone: Its antigen is not known.

The PCR employed 60 Vbeta primers together with 13 Jbeta primers. Sequencing was performed with immunoSEQ multiplex PCR; in TCRdb, only in-frame clones are kept and a portion is missing. Its clone listing holds some 120,000 clones. Per the germline V gene, CDR1 is SGHNT and CDR2 is YYREEE (reference sequence). V lost 4 bases and J 0 bases, leaving 8 bases between the germline ends. This CDR3 region has 14 residues. This rearrangement joins TRBV5-4 to TRBJ1-5; weak D call: TRBD1 (5 bases). The sample was PBMCs. The TCR was taken from a young man in good health and CMV-seronegative. The CDR3 protein is CASSRQNSNQPQHF. The CDR3 DNA is TGTGCCAGCAGCCGACAGAATAGCAATCAGCCCCAGCATTTT.